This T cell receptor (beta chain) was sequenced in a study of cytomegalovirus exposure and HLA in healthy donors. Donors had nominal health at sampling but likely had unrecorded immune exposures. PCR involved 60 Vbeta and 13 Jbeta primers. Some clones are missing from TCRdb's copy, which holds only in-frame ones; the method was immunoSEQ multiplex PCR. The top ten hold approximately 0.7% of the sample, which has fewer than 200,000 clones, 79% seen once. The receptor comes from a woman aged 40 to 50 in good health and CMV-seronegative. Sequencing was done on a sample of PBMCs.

The chain's CDR3 is CACTPDGRGIQYF. The CDR3 DNA sequence: TGTGCCTGTACCCCCGACGGTCGAGGTATTCAGTACTTC. The gene calls are TRBV30 and TRBJ2-4; D is unclear. CDR3 length: 13 residues. Trimming pared 6 bases from V and 10 bases from J, leaving 19 bases between. Germline loops: CDR1 GTSNPN, CDR2 SVGIG (reference sequence).